The 29 T cell receptor beta chains reported below all come from one sample, sequenced in a study of cytomegalovirus exposure and HLA in healthy donors. PCR involved 60 Vbeta and 13 Jbeta primers. TCRdb's copy holds only in-frame clones and misses some; the assay was immunoSEQ multiplex PCR. Counted here are roughly 150,000 clones, around 83% occurring once; the ten biggest clones make up about 2.5%. Sequencing used PBMCs. All receptors derive from a young man in good health and CMV-seropositive.

The J gene is TRBJ1-1, the V gene TRBV27; tentative D call: TRBD1 (5 bases). The V and J ends lost 3 bases and 1 base respectively, with 6 bases between them. This CDR3 spans 13 amino acids. CDR1 is MNHEY and CDR2 is SMNVEV in the germline V gene (reference sequence). The CDR3: CASSFDRNTEAFF. The CDR3 nucleotides read TGTGCCAGCAGTTTTGACAGGAACACTGAAGCTTTCTTT.

This chain uses TRBV18 with TRBJ2-2; TRBD2 agrees at 10 bases. After removal of 3 bases from V and 2 bases from J, the junction contained 12 bases not matched to a gene. Germline assignment: CDR1 KGHSH and CDR2 LQKENI. The CDR3 runs to 19 residues. The CDR3 here is CASSPRNRLAGVNTGELFF. The CDR3 bases are TGTGCCAGCTCACCTAGAAATCGACTAGCGGGCGTTAACACCGGGGAGCTGTTTTTT.

The chain couples TRBV5-5 to TRBJ1-2; 7 bases fit TRBD1. Germline trimming cut 4 bases from V and 5 bases from J; bases unmatched to any gene: 11. The length of the CDR3 is 15 residues. Germline CDR1 is SGHKS and CDR2 is YYEKEE (reference sequence). The DNA for the CDR3 is TGTGCCAGCAGCGCAATCCCGGGACAGCGGTATGGCTACACCTTC. It encodes CASSAIPGQRYGYTF.

The chain has TRBV7-9 and TRBJ1-2; possibly TRBD1 for D (6 bases). This CDR3 spans 14 amino acids. CDR1 and CDR2 (germline): SEHNR, FQNEAQ (reference sequence). Trimming took off 6 bases at V and 4 bases at J, with 15 bases between the two ends. The DNA for the CDR3 is TGTGCCAGCAGGGTCAAGGGGGAGAGCTATGGCTACACCTTC. Amino acids: CASRVKGESYGYTF. The entire variable domain, with the rest obtained from reference TRBV7-9 and TRBJ1-2, is as follows: DTGVSQNPRHKITKRGQNVTFRCDPISEHNRLYWYRQTLGQGPEFLTYFQNEAQLEKSRLLSDRFSAERPKGSFSTLEIQRTEQGDSAMYLCASRVKGESYGYTFGSGTRLTVV.

This clone was counted only a few times. The V and J genes are TRBV5-4 and TRBJ1-4, with TRBD1 matching 7 bases. This CDR3 region has 14 residues. Looked up from germline, CDR1 is SGHNT and CDR2 is YYREEE (reference sequence). J was trimmed by 7 bases and V by 0 bases; bases with no gene match: 3. The DNA of the CDR3 is TGTGCCAGCAGCTTGGACAGGGGCCGTGAAAAACTGTTTTTT. It codes for CASSLDRGREKLFF.

V is TRBV5-1 and J is TRBJ2-5; 8 nucleotides line up with TRBD1. The trim removed 2 bases at V and 2 bases at J, leaving 14 bases unmatched. The CDR3 spans 18 residues. CDR1 is SGHRS and CDR2 is YFSETQ in the germline V gene. The chain's CDR3 is CASSLGQGTSVLQETQYF. The CDR3 nucleotides read TGCGCCAGCAGCTTAGGACAGGGCACCTCGGTTCTTCAAGAGACCCAGTACTTC. The complete variable domain, with remaining parts taken from reference TRBV5-1 and TRBJ2-5, reads KAGVTQTPRYLIKTRGQQVTLSCSPISGHRSVSWYQQTPGQGLQFLFEYFSETQRNKGNFPGRFSGRQFSNSRSEMNVSTLELGDSALYLCASSLGQGTSVLQETQYFGPGTRLLVL.

DNA for the CDR3: TGTGCCAGCTCGTTCACAGGGGGCGCCACTGAAGCTTTCTTT. As protein: CASSFTGGATEAFF. This sequence joins TRBV18 and TRBJ1-1, with 9 bases lining up with TRBD1. CDR1 is KGHSH and CDR2 is LQKENI in the germline V gene. Germline trimming cut 6 bases from V and 4 bases from J; bases unmatched to any gene: 6. The CDR3 is made up of 14 amino acids.

V and J are TRBV7-9 and TRBJ2-5; no reliable D call. This CDR3 comprises 13 residues. V shed 4 bases and J shed 1 base, with 7 bases lying between them. CDR1 SEHNR and CDR2 FQNEAQ come from the germline V gene (reference sequence). CDR3 DNA sequence: TGTGCCAGCAGCTCGTTCGGCCAAGAGACCCAGTACTTC. The encoded protein is CASSSFGQETQYF.

The chain employs TRBV29-1 and TRBJ1-2; D is unclear. Between the trimmed V and J ends, which lost 4 bases and 0 bases, there was a span of 9 bases. This CDR3 region has 13 residues. Germline values: CDR1 SQVTM, CDR2 ANQGSEA. For the CDR3, the DNA is TGCAGCGTTGGGCGGGCTTCTAACTATGGCTACACCTTC. This gives the protein CSVGRASNYGYTF.

The V and J genes are TRBV6-6 and TRBJ1-1, with a possible D match to TRBD1 (5 bases). CDR3 length: 15 residues. Germline V gene lookup returns CDR1 MNHNY and CDR2 SVGAGI (reference sequence). V was shortened by 5 bases and J by 0 bases, with 13 bases between the two germline ends. The CDR3 nucleotides are TGTGCCAGCAGTGGGTGGGGGGGAATGAACACTGAAGCTTTCTTT. Protein product: CASSGWGGMNTEAFF.

This clone has a handful of counts. CDR3 in DNA: TGTGCCAGCAGCCAAGCCGGCTGGAGGACCCAGTACTTC. Protein product: CASSQAGWRTQYF. The chain combines TRBV14 with TRBJ2-5; D not certain. CDR1 and CDR2 (germline): SGHDN, FVKESK. This CDR3 contains 13 residues. Trimming took off 1 base at V and 7 bases at J, with 10 bases between the two ends.

The genes are TRBV6-1 and TRBJ2-3, with 7 bases identical to TRBD2. Germline lookup yields CDR1 MNHNS and CDR2 SASEGT. J was trimmed by 1 base and V by 6 bases; bases with no gene match: 7. The CDR3 is made up of 15 amino acids. The DNA of the CDR3 is TGTGCCAGCAGCATTCTAGCGGTCGGCACAGATACGCAGTATTTT. It translates to CASSILAVGTDTQYF.

DNA for the CDR3: TGTGCCAGCTCTTTAACAGTCTCCTACGAGCAGTACGTC. Protein sequence: CASSLTVSYEQYV. The chain combines TRBV18 with TRBJ2-7; D not certain. Germline V lookup: CDR1 KGHSH, CDR2 LQKENI. V was trimmed by 6 bases and J by 0 bases, leaving 9 bases between them. This CDR3 has 13 amino acids.

Only a few counts were recorded for this clone. This chain uses TRBV6-5 with TRBJ1-5; no firm D call. This CDR3 contains 15 residues. Germline V gene lookup returns CDR1 MNHEY and CDR2 SVGAGI. Trimming removed 4 bases at V and 0 bases at J, with 10 bases between. The CDR3 nucleotides are TGTGCCAGCAGTTCCACGGGGTATAGCAATCAGCCCCAGCATTTT. Translated, it gives CASSSTGYSNQPQHF.

The V and J genes are TRBV9 and TRBJ2-7; 9 positions agree with TRBD1. The CDR3 length is 15 residues. V trimming: 2 bases; J trimming: 2 bases; junction bases outside the gene matches: 5. Germline V lookup: CDR1 SGDLS, CDR2 YYNGEE. This CDR3 is CASSVGGTGTYEQYF. The CDR3 DNA reads as TGTGCCAGCAGCGTGGGGGGGACAGGGACCTACGAGCAGTACTTC. Filled out from reference TRBV9 and TRBJ2-7, the complete variable domain reads DSGVTQTPKHLITATGQRVTLRCSPRSGDLSVYWYQQSLDQGLQFLIQYYNGEERAKGNILERFSAQQFPDLHSELNLSSLELGDSALYFCASSVGGTGTYEQYFGPGTRLTVT.

This sequence joins TRBV4-2 and TRBJ1-4, with TRBD1 matching over 10 bases. Per the germline V gene, CDR1 is LGHNA and CDR2 is YNFKEQ. The trim removed 5 bases at V and 8 bases at J, leaving 14 bases unmatched. CDR3 length: 17 amino acids. CDR3 loop: CASSLATGGLAGEKLFF. In DNA form, the CDR3 reads TGTGCCAGCAGCTTGGCGACAGGGGGCCTGGCGGGCGAAAAACTGTTTTTT.

This chain connects TRBV20-1 to TRBJ2-1; D remains ambiguous. The CDR3 totals 11 residues. Germline V gene sequence: CDR1 DFQATT, CDR2 SNEGSKA (reference sequence). V lost 5 bases, J lost 3 bases, and 5 bases lay in between. CDR3 DNA sequence: TGCAGTGCTGACATCTACAATGAGCAGTTCTTC. Translating it yields CSADIYNEQFF.

The chain recombines TRBV5-6 with TRBJ1-5; D might be TRBD1 (6 bases). Trimming took 0 bases from V and 1 from J, leaving 11 bases between them. This CDR3 contains 16 residues. Germline CDR1 is SGHDT and CDR2 is YYEEEE. CDR3 DNA: TGTGCCAGCAGCTTGGGGGGGCGCGTCAGCAATCAGCCCCAGCATTTT. Translated: CASSLGGRVSNQPQHF. The full variable domain, in which reference TRBV5-6 and TRBJ1-5 provide the parts outside the CDR3, is DAGVTQSPTHLIKTRGQQVTLRCSPKSGHDTVSWYQQALGQGPQFIFQYYEEEERQRGNFPDRFSGHQFPNYSSELNVNALLLGDSALYLCASSLGGRVSNQPQHFGDGTRLSIL.

The rearrangement joins TRBV18 to TRBJ1-1; D gene ambiguous. V lost 5 bases and J lost 0, with 7 bases in between. Germline assignment: CDR1 KGHSH and CDR2 LQKENI. This CDR3 is 13 amino acids long. This CDR3 reads CASSDTVNTEAFF. The CDR3 coding sequence is TGTGCCAGCTCAGATACGGTGAACACTGAAGCTTTCTTT.

The rearrangement joins TRBV27 to TRBJ1-1; D not certain. Germline V gene data show CDR1 as MNHEY and CDR2 as SMNVEV (reference sequence). The CDR3 has 15 amino acids. V was clipped by 6 bases and J by 1 base, with 15 bases between them. CDR3 DNA sequence: TGTGCCAGCAGCCCTCGTCGGGTGGGGAACACTGAAGCTTTCTTT. Translation: CASSPRRVGNTEAFF.

The gene calls are TRBV5-1 and TRBJ2-3; TRBD2 matches 11 bases. This CDR3 contains 17 residues. Trimming took 2 bases from V and 0 from J; bases not matched to a gene: 5. CDR1 and CDR2 (germline): SGHRS, YFSETQ. The CDR3 here is CASSFGLAGVSTDTQYF. As DNA, the CDR3 is TGCGCCAGCAGCTTCGGACTAGCGGGTGTAAGCACAGATACGCAGTATTTT.

This clone was counted a few times. This specimen includes other DNA sequences encoding the same CDR3. The rearrangement uses TRBV19 and TRBJ1-5; the match to TRBD1 covers 10 bases. The CDR3 length is 13 residues. V lost 6 bases, J lost 4 bases, and 0 bases stayed unmatched. Germline CDR1 LNHDA, CDR2 SQIVND (reference sequence). This CDR3 is CASRGQGNQPQHF. The CDR3 DNA sequence: TGTGCCAGTAGGGGACAGGGGAATCAGCCCCAGCATTTT.

The J gene is TRBJ1-2, the V gene TRBV5-4; no definite D call. This CDR3 spans 17 amino acids. CDR1 is SGHNT and CDR2 is YYREEE in the germline V gene (reference sequence). The ends were cut back, 3 bases at V and 2 bases at J, with 20 bases in the middle. CDR3 amino acids: CASSYPTPGSRNYGYTF. The CDR3 DNA reads TGTGCCAGCAGCTACCCGACCCCGGGGTCCCGAAACTATGGCTACACCTTC.

The chain links TRBV6-6 to TRBJ2-7; TRBD2 matches at 12 bases. The CDR3 sequence is 15 residues long. Germline V gene lookup returns CDR1 MNHNY and CDR2 SVGAGI (reference sequence). V lost 6 bases and J lost 3; bases outside the gene matches: 6. The CDR3 region is CASRSQTSGGYEQYF. In DNA, the CDR3 is TGTGCCAGCAGATCTCAGACTAGCGGGGGCTACGAGCAGTACTTC.

This CDR3 is CASSIDKLAGYTGELFF. CDR3 in DNA: TGTGCCAGTAGTATAGATAAGCTAGCGGGATACACCGGGGAGCTGTTTTTT. The gene calls are TRBV19 and TRBJ2-2; 9 bases agree with TRBD2. CDR1 LNHDA and CDR2 SQIVND come from the germline V gene (reference sequence). Losses at the gene ends were 0 bases for V and 3 bases for J; bases not matched to a gene: 5. The length of the CDR3 is 17 residues.

V is TRBV28 and J is TRBJ2-7; a weak D match, TRBD2 (7 bases). Germline CDR1 MDHEN, CDR2 SYDVKM. The CDR3 extends over 14 amino acids. Trimming stripped 6 bases from V and 5 bases from J, with 17 bases between. The CDR3 here is CASSLRGGGDEQYV. In DNA, the CDR3 is TGTGCCAGCAGCCTACGCGGAGGGGGGGACGAGCAGTACGTC.

V gene TRBV14 combines with J gene TRBJ2-3; tentatively, D is TRBD2 (5 bases). CDR3 length: 15 amino acids. Germline CDR1 and CDR2: SGHDN and FVKESK. V dropped 3 bases and J dropped 2 bases, with 12 bases sitting between them. CDR3 in amino acids: CASSQSRGITDTQYF. The CDR3 DNA is TGTGCCAGCAGCCAGTCTCGGGGAATCACAGATACGCAGTATTTT.

With regard to this clone: Distinct nucleotide sequences in the sample also encode this CDR3. The chain couples TRBV5-1 to TRBJ2-2, with D unclear. The germline V and J ends were trimmed by 2 bases and 3 bases, with 5 bases remaining between them. Germline lookup yields CDR1 SGHRS and CDR2 YFSETQ. The CDR3 has 13 amino acids. This chain's CDR3 is CASSFPDTGELFF. CDR3 in DNA: TGCGCCAGCAGCTTCCCCGACACCGGGGAGCTGTTTTTT.

This chain uses TRBV15 with TRBJ2-3, with 12 bases identical to TRBD2. In germline, CDR1 is LNHNV, CDR2 YYDKDF (reference sequence). The J segment lost 5 bases and the V segment lost 0 bases, leaving 3 bases of the junction unmatched. CDR3 length: 16 residues. The CDR3 protein is CATSRDGGLAGDTQYF. DNA for the CDR3: TGTGCCACCAGCAGAGATGGGGGACTAGCGGGAGATACGCAGTATTTT.